This TCR beta chain was recovered during a study of patients and donors after allogeneic stem cell transplantation (dated by TCRdb to the early 2020s). The library was made by RT-PCR. The sample was run on a NextSeq 550. The public reads were reanalyzed by TCRdb: fastp trimming at Q25, MiXCR alignment, in-frame beta chains only. Duplicate CDR3 protein sequences are folded into a single record with the most common DNA and genes. Within this sample are about 160,000 distinct CDR3 sequences, with 30% to 45% of them counted one time only. The ten most abundant clones make up about 50% of the sample. Via the germline V gene (reference sequence), CDR1 is DFQATT and CDR2 SNEGSKA. V lost 6 bases and J lost 1 base; the stretch between them is 9 bases long. From the cysteine up to the phenylalanine, the CDR3 has a length of 12 residues. Of all the DNA, just the CDR3 is kept, 36 bases in frame from base 1. As for this clonotype: The antigen it binds to is not known. No base-level quality is on record; no much larger clone is a single base apart.

The sample consisted of blood, either unsorted or a sorted T cell fraction (not recorded which). Recombination linked TRBV20-1 to TRBJ1-1; the D gene cannot be named for sure. The receptor was isolated from a human donor who was either an allogeneic HSCT recipient or a stem cell or donor lymphocyte infusion donor (not recorded which). It is not recorded whose cells these are; they may come from a transplant donor. The DNA sequence follows: TGCAGTGCCGTGGAAGGGAACACTGAAGCTTTCTTT. Its amino acids are CSAVEGNTEAFF.